This paragraph reports one T cell receptor beta chain. This clonotype has ten or more counts. Its antigen target is currently unknown. Base-call qualities are not available, and no considerably larger clone is one nucleotide away. V is pared back by 0 bases and J by 6 bases, with 5 bases lying between the germline termini. CDR3 length: 12 amino acids, cysteine to phenylalanine. Of all the DNA, just the CDR3 is kept, 36 bases in frame from base 1. From the germline V gene, CDR1 is SGHRS and CDR2 is YFSETQ. Data came from an Illumina HiSeq 2500. Quantitative 5'-RACE with molecular barcodes was used to prepare TCR beta libraries. Concerning the study's data processing: A new computational method based on a probabilistic model of VDJ rearrangement was used to identify disease-linked TCR variants. The public reads were quality trimmed at Q25 with fastp and then assembled into clones with MiXCR by TCRdb, keeping productive beta chains. Rows are combined by CDR3 protein, so each entry shows the most common genes and DNA. TCRdb assigned the V and J calls; the authors' analysis was not used. Recorded for this sample are some 52,000 distinct CDR3 sequences; about 7% of them occurred a single time. About 8.5% of the sample goes to the ten largest clones.

The data were taken from a study of CD8 T cells in ankylosing spondylitis (dated by TCRdb to about 2017). Looking at the study overall: The study profiled T cell receptor beta repertoires in healthy donors and ankylosing spondylitis patients to find disease-linked TCR variants. In total, the full study cohort was made up of nearly 110 healthy donors and about two dozen ankylosing spondylitis patients. Peripheral blood samples were taken, and synovial fluid was additionally collected from ankylosing spondylitis patients.

The paper as a whole reports these results and caveats: Some motif variants were previously reported in synovial fluid and blood of reactive arthritis patients, suggesting common disease-initiation mechanisms. Significant enrichment of the disease-linked clones was reported in matched synovial fluid samples from ankylosing spondylitis patients. A CD8+ phenotype was shown by the disease-linked clones, which were found at relatively low frequencies in peripheral blood. A TCR beta motif made up of fewer than 10 highly homologous amino acid variants appeared to be characteristic of blood from ankylosing spondylitis patients.

The V and J genes are TRBV5-1 and TRBJ2-3, with the D gene not confidently named. Sequencing was performed on blood, either unsorted or a sorted T cell fraction (not recorded which). This sequence was found in a female donor with ankylosing spondylitis or in good health (not recorded which). Here the CDR3 is given as CASSLEADTQYF. The DNA sequence reads TGCGCCAGCAGCTTGGAGGCGGATACGCAGTATTTT.